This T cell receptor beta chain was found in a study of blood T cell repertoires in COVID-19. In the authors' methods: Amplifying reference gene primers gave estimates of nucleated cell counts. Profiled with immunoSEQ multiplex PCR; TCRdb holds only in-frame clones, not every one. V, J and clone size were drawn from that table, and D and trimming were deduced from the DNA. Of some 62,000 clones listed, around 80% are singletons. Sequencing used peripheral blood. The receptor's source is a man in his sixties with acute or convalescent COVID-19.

Here the CDR3 reads CASSVGASGFSYEQYF. CDR3 nucleotide sequence: TGTGCCAGCAGCGTAGGGGCTAGCGGGTTCTCCTACGAGCAGTACTTC. This chain links TRBV9 with TRBJ2-7, with TRBD2 matching 8 bases. V lost 0 bases and J lost 0; bases outside the gene matches: 5. This CDR3 contains 16 residues. CDR1 is SGDLS and CDR2 is YYNGEE in the germline V gene.